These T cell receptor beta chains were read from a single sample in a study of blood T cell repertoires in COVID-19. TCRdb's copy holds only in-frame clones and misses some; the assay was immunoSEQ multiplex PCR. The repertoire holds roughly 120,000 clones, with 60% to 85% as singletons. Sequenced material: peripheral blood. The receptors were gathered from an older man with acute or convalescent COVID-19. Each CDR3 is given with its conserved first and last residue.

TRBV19 CASSIRLAGDYEQFF
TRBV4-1 CASSQLISGRVNEQFF
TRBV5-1 CASSIQGPNEKLFF
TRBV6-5 CASSYSAGPPQFF
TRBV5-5 CASSLEGTAEETQYF
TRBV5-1 CASSILGRLSSEKLFF
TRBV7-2 CASSTGTVEFF
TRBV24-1 CATSDPVSGGDTQYF
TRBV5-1 CASSLSGGAEETQYF
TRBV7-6 CASSPTYGEQYF
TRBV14 CASSHLGQGWETQYF
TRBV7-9 CASSGSGTGVPYEQYF
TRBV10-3 CAITRQGDGYTF
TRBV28 CASNRGSNQPQHF
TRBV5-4 CASSHLAGGPAGETQYF
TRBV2 CASRRSYLAGDNEQFF
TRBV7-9 CASSLVTSGVDGELFF
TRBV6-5 CASSTGLAPWGEQFF
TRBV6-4 CASSLQIYNEQFF
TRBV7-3 CASSLISTGNNEQFF
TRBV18 CASSPLRQSYEQYF
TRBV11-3 CASSLTVDTEAFF
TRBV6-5 CASRPGGAAEKLFF
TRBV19 CASSTTGTGGQAFF
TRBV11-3 CASSLGTSGGRDTQYF
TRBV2 CASSEPNSIYGYTF
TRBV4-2 CASSLGLAGGLKSSGANVLTF